This T cell receptor (beta chain) emerged from a study of blood T cell repertoires in COVID-19 (TCRdb year 2020). Broadly, across the study: Collaborator samples came from the United States, Italy and Spain and covered acute and convalescent phases of COVID-19. The material from the prospective study consisted of cDNA or gDNA derived from T cells, B-cell-depleted T cells, or PBMCs. Subjects who had been exposed to COVID-19, were actively infected with it, or had recovered from it provided the deeply sampled blood TCRbeta repertoires that made up the dataset. The repertoires were released in a freely available public database intended as a resource for research on the immune response to SARS-CoV-2. The samples were drawn from the first 160 participants of the ongoing ImmuneRACE study and from 1,254 subjects provided by 6 global collaborators. A de-identified subject ID, COVID-19 status, age in years and sex were almost always included in the sample metadata. Where available, HLA class I and class II types were taken from metadata supplied by the sample provider and were not determined by assay-based typing. Broad study findings and their caveats: Clinical and demographic metadata were provided uncurated, with the amount varying by source and participant.

The immunoSEQ Assay, a bias-controlled multiplex PCR, was used to amplify TCRbeta CDR3 regions from genomic DNA. The source study handled its data this way. Within the assay, amplification of reference gene primers was used to estimate how many nucleated cells each sample contained. Sequence reads were collapsed and filtered to measure the absolute abundance of every unique TCRbeta CDR3 rearrangement. Productive Simpson clonality was computed per sample as the square root of Simpson's diversity index over productive rearrangements. TCRdb mirrors the immuneACCESS table, restricted to in-frame sequences. Some clones are absent from its copies; in checked studies, under half trace to an unresolved V gene, and the reason for the others is unknown. That table is the source of V, J and clone size, and D and trimming were worked out from the DNA. The sample table contains 350,000 to 400,000 clones; only one count was recorded for roughly 91% of them. The ten largest clones add up to 1.2% of the sample.

This clone has a single count. The target of this receptor is not known. Per-base qualities were not stored, and no clone one base away is much larger. The CDR3 starts with the cysteine, ends with the phenylalanine, and has 15 residues. Only CDR3 DNA remains: 45 bases, in frame from the first base. Sequences SGHVS (CDR1) and FQNEAQ (CDR2) are obtained from the germline V gene. Trimming costs V 5 bases and J 5 bases, and their ends lie 19 bases apart. Participants in the prospective study were aged 18 to 89 years, lived in under 30 United States geographic areas, and enrolled through a virtual design. To assign participants to cohorts, the prospective study relied on clinical history that participants themselves reported in a screening survey and a study questionnaire. ImmuneRACE Cohort 3 recovered participants were defined by two consecutive negative NP/OP PCR tests, healthcare professional clearance, or symptom resolution. Each participant in the prospective study had whole blood, serum and a nasopharyngeal or oropharyngeal swab collected by mobile phlebotomists. Over an approximately two-month period, participants in the prospective study had the option of providing additional blood draws and questionnaires. Before DNA extraction, prospective study blood samples were shipped either frozen or at room temperature.

Recombination joined TRBV7-8 with TRBJ2-7; TRBD2 is possibly the D segment (6 matching bases). The receptor was isolated from a young woman who had recovered from COVID-19. Sequencing used PBMCs or T cells enriched from blood (not recorded which). The CDR3 corresponds to CASSRRGIEIDEQYF. The DNA is as follows: TGTGCCAGCAGCCGACGCGGGATAGAAATCGACGAGCAGTACTTC.